Listed here are 5 T cell receptor beta chains from one sample, sequenced in a study of shared clonotypes between healthy human individuals. Sequencing was performed with immunoSEQ multiplex PCR; in TCRdb, only in-frame clones are kept and a portion is missing. The repertoire has roughly 2.2 million clones, 85% to 95% of them found once; the top ten carry 0.39%. The sample consisted of naive CD4+ T cells from PBMCs. Sample subset: CD45RA+ positively selected. These receptors were taken from a man aged 18-30 years in good health. Some clones in this sample may be carry-over from other donors' samples.

This clone was counted once. Other DNA sequences of this sample code for an identical CDR3. The CDR3 nucleotides read TGTGCCAGCTCCCCGACTAGTTCCTACAATGAGCAGTTCTTC. Translated: CASSPTSSYNEQFF. V usage is TRBV18 and J usage is TRBJ2-1, with D possibly TRBD2 on 6 matching bases. In germline, CDR1 is KGHSH, CDR2 LQKENI. The CDR3 length is 14 residues. Trimming took 6 bases from V and 1 from J, leaving 10 bases between them.

As concerns this clone: Other nucleotide sequences in the sample specify the same CDR3. The chain carries TRBV30 and TRBJ1-2; D remains unclear. Germline CDR1 and CDR2: GTSNPN and SVGIG (reference sequence). V shed 1 base and J shed 0 bases, with 6 bases lying between them. The CDR3 has 13 amino acids. CDR3 coding DNA: TGTGCCTGGAGTGAGGGTCCTAACTATGGCTACACCTTC. This translates into CAWSEGPNYGYTF.

The V call is TRBV28, the J call TRBJ2-7, with D possibly called TRBD1 or TRBD2 (5 bases each). CDR3 length: 14 residues. Trimming cost V 3 bases and J 6 bases, with 15 bases left between them. CDR1 and CDR2 from the germline V gene are MDHEN and SYDVKM. The CDR3 region is CASSFRDRLGEQYF. Written as DNA, the CDR3 is TGTGCCAGCAGTTTCAGGGACCGGTTGGGCGAGCAGTACTTC.

The gene calls are TRBV18 and TRBJ1-1; D unresolved. CDR3 size: 12 residues. Trimming cost V 3 bases and J 8 bases, with 10 bases left between them. Germline V gives CDR1 KGHSH, CDR2 LQKENI. The CDR3 protein is CASSPADGEAFF. DNA for the CDR3: TGTGCCAGCTCACCGGCCGACGGCGAAGCTTTCTTT.

The chain is built from TRBV20-1 and TRBJ2-5; the D is unclear. CDR3 length equals 11 residues. Germline assignment: CDR1 DFQATT and CDR2 SNEGSKA (reference sequence). CDR3 sequence (DNA): TGCATCCCTGTGGTTCTGGAGACCCAGTACTTC. This sequence encodes CIPVVLETQYF.